A selection of T cell receptor beta chains follows, all from one sample in a study of CD8+CD57+ T cells in acquired aplastic anemia. Using its own MiXCR run on the reads, TCRdb lists one record per CDR3 protein. Of 250,000 to 300,000 distinct CDR3 sequences listed, roughly half are singletons. Sequencing used sorted CD4+, CD8+, or CD8+CD57+ T cells (not recorded which) from PBMCs. The receptors derive from a human donor with severe aplastic anemia or a healthy control (not recorded which). The CDR3 runs from the conserved cysteine through the conserved F or W. The D gene is left open where the match is weak. Clone size is stated in some rows and not others, as once, few, many or a class when expanded.

TRBV20-1	.	TRBJ2-3	.	CSGTRDSTDTQYF	TGCAGTGGGACGAGGGACAGCACAGATACGCAGTATTTT
TRBV16	TRBD1	TRBJ2-5	many	CASSHHDRGKEETQYF	TGTGCCAGCAGCCATCACGACAGGGGGAAAGAAGAGACCCAGTACTTC
TRBV7-9	TRBD2	TRBJ2-2	.	CASKLTSGHNTGELFF	TGTGCCAGCAAACTGACTAGCGGGCATAACACCGGGGAGCTGTTTTTT
TRBV6-5	.	TRBJ2-3	many	CASSYRASSTVTDTQYF	TGTGCCAGCAGTTACCGTGCGTCGTCGACGGTCACAGATACGCAGTATTTT
TRBV20-1	.	TRBJ1-1	.	CSARPRNGGATEAFF	TGCAGTGCTAGACCACGAAACGGGGGGGCTACTGAAGCTTTCTTT
TRBV7-2	.	TRBJ1-6	.	CASSIGQRSNQPLHF	TGTGCCAGCAGCATCGGACAGCGTAGCAATCAGCCCCTCCACTTT
TRBV20-1	.	TRBJ2-3	.	CSAERTGRGTDTQYF	TGCAGTGCTGAACGGACGGGAAGAGGCACAGATACGCAGTATTTT
TRBV7-2	.	TRBJ2-2	many	CASSRQFAGYGELFF	TGTGCCAGCAGCCGACAGTTCGCTGGATACGGGGAGCTGTTTTTT
TRBV3-1	TRBD2	TRBJ2-3	.	CASSQVMTSGGDTQYF	TGTGCCAGCAGCCAAGTGATGACTAGCGGGGGAGATACGCAGTATTTT
TRBV12-5	.	TRBJ1-1	many	CASGLENTEAFF	TGTGCTAGTGGTTTGGAGAACACTGAAGCTTTCTTT
TRBV5-1	.	TRBJ2-2	many	CASSHIQNTGELFF	TGCGCCAGCAGCCACATCCAGAACACCGGGGAGCTGTTTTTT
TRBV7-2	TRBD1	TRBJ2-5	.	CASSPGTGVGQETQYF	TGTGCCAGCAGCCCAGGGACAGGGGTAGGACAAGAGACCCAGTACTTC
TRBV5-1	TRBD1	TRBJ2-5	many	CASSPGTGGQETQYF	TGCGCCAGCAGCCCCGGGACAGGGGGCCAAGAGACCCAGTACTTC
TRBV10-3	TRBD2	TRBJ2-1	.	CATQGLADSEQFF	TGTGCCACCCAGGGACTAGCGGACAGTGAGCAGTTCTTC
TRBV7-9	TRBD2	TRBJ2-5	few	CASSSLRYPGLAGETQYF	TGTGCCAGCAGCTCCCTTCGCTATCCGGGACTAGCGGGAGAGACCCAGTACTTC
TRBV7-2	.	TRBJ2-7	.	CASSLGERFYEQYF	TGTGCCAGCAGCTTGGGGGAGAGATTCTACGAGCAGTACTTC
TRBV2	.	TRBJ2-7	.	CASSFARSGYEQYF	TGTGCCAGCAGTTTTGCGCGATCGGGCTACGAGCAGTACTTC
TRBV5-6	TRBD2	TRBJ2-5	.	CASSLIGRAQETQYF	TGTGCCAGCAGCTTGATTGGGAGGGCCCAAGAGACCCAGTACTTC
TRBV4-1	.	TRBJ2-2	.	CASSQAKGTLVGELFF	TGCGCCAGCAGCCAAGCGAAAGGGACACTGGTCGGGGAGCTGTTTTTT
TRBV25-1	TRBD1	TRBJ2-2	.	CASKRTGENTGELFF	TGTGCCAGCAAAAGGACAGGGGAAAACACCGGGGAGCTGTTTTTT
TRBV6-2/TRBV6-3	.	TRBJ1-2	once	CASSQAPLRSTF	TGTGCCAGCAGCCAAGCACCCCTCAGGTCCACCTTC
TRBV7-8	.	TRBJ1-1	.	CASSPTGALNTEAFF	TGTGCCAGCAGCCCGACAGGCGCCCTGAACACTGAAGCTTTCTTT
TRBV19	.	TRBJ1-1	many	CASSYRRPDEAFF	TGTGCCAGTAGCTACAGGCGGCCGGATGAAGCTTTCTTT
TRBV20-1	TRBD2	TRBJ2-7	.	CSARDLLAGGREQYF	TGCAGTGCTAGAGACTTGCTAGCGGGAGGGCGCGAGCAGTACTTC
TRBV5-1	.	TRBJ1-1	.	CASSLPMGQGEPFF	TGCGCCAGCAGCTTGCCTATGGGGCAGGGTGAACCTTTCTTT
TRBV24-1	.	TRBJ1-4	few	CATSDFGAGSGKLFF	TGTGCCACCAGTGATTTCGGTGCAGGTTCAGGAAAACTGTTTTTT
TRBV19	.	TRBJ1-4	.	CASSTGLREEKLFF	TGTGCCAGTAGTACGGGGCTACGGGAGGAAAAACTGTTTTTT
TRBV20-1	TRBD2	TRBJ2-1	.	CSAEGTSGRASDEQFF	TGCAGTGCCGAGGGGACTAGCGGGAGGGCCAGCGATGAGCAGTTCTTC
TRBV20-1	.	TRBJ1-6	many	CSARVSPGKEESPLHF	TGCAGTGCTAGAGTATCCCCGGGGAAGGAAGAATCACCCCTCCACTTT
TRBV7-9	.	TRBJ1-4	.	CASSQGRPGNEKLFF	TGCGCCAGCAGCCAAGGTCGTCCGGGTAATGAAAAACTGTTTTTT
TRBV5-6	.	TRBJ2-7	.	CASSLGWGAIYEQYF	TGTGCCAGCAGCTTGGGGTGGGGGGCGATCTACGAGCAGTACTTC
TRBV4-2	.	TRBJ1-5	.	CASSQDHRTSQPQHF	TGTGCCAGCAGCCAAGATCACAGGACGTCTCAGCCCCAGCATTTT
TRBV9	TRBD1	TRBJ2-1	.	CASSVGQGVGEQFF	TGTGCCAGCAGCGTAGGCCAGGGGGTAGGTGAGCAGTTCTTC
TRBV7-2	.	TRBJ2-7	.	CASSLENSYEQCF	TGTGCCAGCAGCTTAGAGAATTCCTACGAGCAGTGCTTC
TRBV19	TRBD1	TRBJ1-2	.	CASSISRGQGGHGYTF	TGTGCCAGTAGTATAAGTCGGGGACAGGGAGGACATGGCTACACCTTC
TRBV7-8	TRBD1	TRBJ2-7	.	CASSSLGTAQGLYEQYF	TGTGCCAGCAGCTCCCTCGGGACAGCCCAAGGACTCTACGAGCAGTACTTC
TRBV9	.	TRBJ2-1	many	CASSTGLPGWYNEQFF	TGTGCCAGCAGCACGGGCCTCCCCGGATGGTACAATGAGCAGTTCTTC
TRBV9	.	TRBJ2-1	many	CASSAADPPNLFF	TGTGCCAGCAGCGCCGCCGACCCCCCGAATCTGTTCTTC
TRBV9	.	TRBJ2-2	many	CASSVVGGAGELFF	TGTGCCAGCAGCGTAGTGGGCGGGGCCGGGGAGCTGTTTTTT
TRBV20-1	TRBD1	TRBJ2-5	.	CSGLQGAGETQYF	TGCAGTGGCCTACAGGGGGCAGGGGAGACCCAGTACTTC
TRBV5-1	TRBD1	TRBJ1-2	.	CASSLNQGAYGYTF	TGCGCCAGCAGCTTGAACCAGGGGGCTTATGGCTACACCTTC
TRBV4-2	TRBD2	TRBJ2-5	many	CASSTIQRGPQETQYF	TGTGCCAGCAGCACTATTCAGCGGGGCCCCCAAGAGACCCAGTACTTC
TRBV20-1	.	TRBJ1-6	.	CSATGVVNSPLHF	TGCAGTGCTACAGGGGTCGTCAATTCACCCCTCCACTTT
TRBV30	.	TRBJ1-5	.	CAWSRRGRNSNQPQHF	TGTGCCTGGAGTCGACGAGGGCGGAATAGCAATCAGCCCCAGCATTTT
TRBV20-1	.	TRBJ2-5	.	CSARGPRDTVETQYF	TGCAGTGCTAGAGGTCCAAGGGATACAGTGGAGACCCAGTACTTC
TRBV11-1	TRBD1	TRBJ2-7	once	CASSPPPTGGGEQYF	TGTGCCAGCAGCCCGCCCCCGACAGGGGGGGGGGAGCAGTACTTC
TRBV24-1	.	TRBJ2-3	few	CATSGAGADTQYF	TGTGCCACCAGTGGGGCTGGTGCAGATACGCAGTATTTT
TRBV20-1	.	TRBJ1-1	.	CSAPSDQDTEAFF	TGCAGTGCCCCCTCCGATCAAGACACTGAAGCTTTCTTT
TRBV28	TRBD1	TRBJ1-1	.	CASSSNTGVAEAFF	TGTGCCAGCAGTTCGAATACAGGGGTTGCTGAAGCTTTCTTT
TRBV7-9	.	TRBJ2-1	few	CASSFKNEQFF	TGTGCCAGCAGCTTTAAAAATGAGCAGTTCTTC
TRBV5-1	.	TRBJ2-5	many	CASSLSQETQYF	TGCGCCAGCAGCTTGTCTCAAGAGACCCAGTACTTC
TRBV29-1	.	TRBJ2-6	.	CSVLGDVFSGANVLTF	TGCAGCGTTCTGGGGGACGTATTCTCTGGGGCCAACGTCCTGACTTTC
TRBV20-1	.	TRBJ2-1	many	CSARGLSEYNEQFF	TGCAGTGCTAGAGGGCTATCGGAGTACAATGAGCAGTTCTTC